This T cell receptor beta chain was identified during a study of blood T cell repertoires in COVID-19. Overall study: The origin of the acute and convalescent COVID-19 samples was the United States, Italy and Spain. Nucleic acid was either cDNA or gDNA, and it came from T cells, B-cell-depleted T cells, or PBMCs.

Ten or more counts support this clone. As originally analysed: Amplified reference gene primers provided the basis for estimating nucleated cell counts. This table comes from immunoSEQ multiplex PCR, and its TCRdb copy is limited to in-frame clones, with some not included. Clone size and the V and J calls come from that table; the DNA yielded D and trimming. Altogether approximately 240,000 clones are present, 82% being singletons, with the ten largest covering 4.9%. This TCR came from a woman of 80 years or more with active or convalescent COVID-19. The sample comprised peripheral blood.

The CDR3 DNA reads as TGTGCCAGCAGCTTGGAGGGGGGACAGTACTACGAGCAGTACTTC. Amino acid sequence: CASSLEGGQYYEQYF. This chain uses TRBV5-5 with TRBJ2-7; D is possibly TRBD1 (7 bases). CDR3 size: 15 residues. V was clipped by 0 bases and J by 3 bases, with 13 bases between them. The germline CDR1 and CDR2 sequences are SGHKS and YYEKEE (reference sequence). Using reference TRBV5-5 and TRBJ2-7 for the parts outside the CDR3, the full variable domain is DAGVTQSPTHLIKTRGQQVTLRCSPISGHKSVSWYQQVLGQGPQFIFQYYEKEERGRGNFPDRFSARQFPNYSSELNVNALLLGDSALYLCASSLEGGQYYEQYFGPGTRLTVT.